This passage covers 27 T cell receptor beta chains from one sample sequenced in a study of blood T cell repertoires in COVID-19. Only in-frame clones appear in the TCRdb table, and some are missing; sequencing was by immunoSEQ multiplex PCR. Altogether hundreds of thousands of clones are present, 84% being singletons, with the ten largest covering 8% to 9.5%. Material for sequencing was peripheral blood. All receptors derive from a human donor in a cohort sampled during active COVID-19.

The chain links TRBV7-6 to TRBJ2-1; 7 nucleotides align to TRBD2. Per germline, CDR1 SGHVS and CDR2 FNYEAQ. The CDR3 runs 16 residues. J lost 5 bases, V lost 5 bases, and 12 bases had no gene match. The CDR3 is CASSPLAGRVDNEQFF. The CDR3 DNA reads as TGTGCCAGCAGCCCCTTAGCGGGCCGAGTAGACAATGAGCAGTTCTTC.

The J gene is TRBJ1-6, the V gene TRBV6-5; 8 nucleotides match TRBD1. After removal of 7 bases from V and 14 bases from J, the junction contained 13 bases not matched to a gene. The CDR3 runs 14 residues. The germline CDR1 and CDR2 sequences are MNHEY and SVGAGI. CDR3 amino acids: CASTGDRGYGSLHF. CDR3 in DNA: TGTGCCAGCACCGGAGACAGGGGATATGGGTCCCTCCACTTT.

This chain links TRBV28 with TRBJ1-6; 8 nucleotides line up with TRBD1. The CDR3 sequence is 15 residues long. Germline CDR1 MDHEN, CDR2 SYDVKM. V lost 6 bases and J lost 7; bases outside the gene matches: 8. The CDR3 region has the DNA TGTGCCAGCAGATTCGCAGGGGGCTCGAATTCACCCCTCCACTTT. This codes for CASRFAGGSNSPLHF.

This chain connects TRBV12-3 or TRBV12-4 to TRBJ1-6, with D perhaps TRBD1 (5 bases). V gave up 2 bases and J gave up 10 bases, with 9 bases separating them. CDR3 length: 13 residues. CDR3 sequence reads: CASSLSRESPLHF. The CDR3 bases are TGTGCCAGCAGTTTATCCAGGGAATCACCCCTCCACTTT.

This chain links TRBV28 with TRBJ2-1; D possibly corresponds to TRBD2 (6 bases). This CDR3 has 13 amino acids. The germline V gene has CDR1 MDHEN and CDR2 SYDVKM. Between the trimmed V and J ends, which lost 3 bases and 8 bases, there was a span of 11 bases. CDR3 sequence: CASSLGLSHEQFF. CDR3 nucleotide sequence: TGTGCCAGCAGTTTGGGACTGTCTCATGAGCAGTTCTTC. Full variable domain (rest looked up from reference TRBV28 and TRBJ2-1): DVKVTQSSRYLVKRTGEKVFLECVQDMDHENMFWYRQDPGLGLRLIYFSYDVKMKEKGDIPEGYSVSREKKERFSLILESASTNQTSMYLCASSLGLSHEQFFGPGTRLTVL.

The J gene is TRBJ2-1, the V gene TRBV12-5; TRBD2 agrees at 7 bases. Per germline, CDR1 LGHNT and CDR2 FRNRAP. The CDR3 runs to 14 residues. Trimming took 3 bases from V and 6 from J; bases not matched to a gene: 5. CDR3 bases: TGTGCTAGTGGTTTTGCGGGGGAAACCAATGAGCAGTTCTTC. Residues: CASGFAGETNEQFF.

This chain's CDR3 is CASSLDREQYF. DNA for the CDR3: TGTGCCAGCAGCCTCGACAGGGAGCAGTACTTC. The genes are TRBV11-2 and TRBJ2-7, with D possibly being TRBD1 (6 bases). This CDR3 is built from 11 residues. CDR1 SGHAT and CDR2 FQNNGV come from the germline V gene. Trimming cost V 5 bases and J 7 bases, with 9 bases left between them.

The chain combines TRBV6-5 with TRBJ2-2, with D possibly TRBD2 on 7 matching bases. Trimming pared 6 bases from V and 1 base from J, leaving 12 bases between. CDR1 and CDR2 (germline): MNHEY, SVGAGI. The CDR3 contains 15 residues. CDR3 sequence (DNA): TGTGCCAGCAGGGTAGGGGGGGTGAACACCGGGGAGCTGTTTTTT. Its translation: CASRVGGVNTGELFF.

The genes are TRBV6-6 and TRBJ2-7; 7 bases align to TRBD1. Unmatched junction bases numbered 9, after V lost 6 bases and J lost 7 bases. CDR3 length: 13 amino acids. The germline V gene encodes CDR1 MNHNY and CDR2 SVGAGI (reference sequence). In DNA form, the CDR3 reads TGTGCCAGCAGGGTAGACAGGGCACAGGAGCAGTACTTC. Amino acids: CASRVDRAQEQYF.

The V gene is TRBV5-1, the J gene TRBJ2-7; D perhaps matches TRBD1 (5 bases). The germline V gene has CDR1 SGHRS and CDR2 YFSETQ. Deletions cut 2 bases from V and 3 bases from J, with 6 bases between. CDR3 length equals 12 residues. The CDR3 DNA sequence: TGCGCCAGCAGCTTCGACAGCTACGAGCAGTACTTC. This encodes CASSFDSYEQYF.

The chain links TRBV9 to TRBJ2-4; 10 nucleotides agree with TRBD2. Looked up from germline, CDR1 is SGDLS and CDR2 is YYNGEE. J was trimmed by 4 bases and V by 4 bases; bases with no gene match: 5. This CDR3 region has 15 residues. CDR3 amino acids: CASSPRTSGKNIQYF. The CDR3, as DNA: TGTGCCAGCAGCCCACGGACTAGCGGAAAAAACATTCAGTACTTC.

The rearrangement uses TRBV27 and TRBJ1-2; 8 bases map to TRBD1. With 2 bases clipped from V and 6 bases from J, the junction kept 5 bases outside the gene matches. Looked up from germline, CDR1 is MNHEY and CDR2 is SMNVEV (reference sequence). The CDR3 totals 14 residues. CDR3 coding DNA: TGTGCCAGCAGTTTAGGCAGGGGGCAGGATGGCTACACCTTC. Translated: CASSLGRGQDGYTF.

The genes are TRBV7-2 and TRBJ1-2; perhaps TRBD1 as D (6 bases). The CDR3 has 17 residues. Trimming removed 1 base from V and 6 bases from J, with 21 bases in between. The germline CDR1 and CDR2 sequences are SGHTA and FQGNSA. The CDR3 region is CASSLDGGAFRTDGYTF. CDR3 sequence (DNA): TGTGCCAGCAGCTTAGATGGGGGCGCATTTCGGACTGATGGCTACACCTTC.

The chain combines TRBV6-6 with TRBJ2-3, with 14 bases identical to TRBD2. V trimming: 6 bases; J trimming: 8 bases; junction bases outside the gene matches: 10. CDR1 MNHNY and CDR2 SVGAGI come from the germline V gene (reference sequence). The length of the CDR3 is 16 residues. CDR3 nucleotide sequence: TGTGCCAGCAGCCCGGGACTAGCGGGAGTAAGGGGTACGCAGTATTTT. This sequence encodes CASSPGLAGVRGTQYF.

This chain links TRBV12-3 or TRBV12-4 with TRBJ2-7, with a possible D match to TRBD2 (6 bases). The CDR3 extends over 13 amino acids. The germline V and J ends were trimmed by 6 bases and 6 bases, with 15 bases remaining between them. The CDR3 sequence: CASSPVARGEQYF. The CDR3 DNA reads TGTGCCAGCAGCCCCGTCGCGCGGGGCGAGCAGTACTTC.

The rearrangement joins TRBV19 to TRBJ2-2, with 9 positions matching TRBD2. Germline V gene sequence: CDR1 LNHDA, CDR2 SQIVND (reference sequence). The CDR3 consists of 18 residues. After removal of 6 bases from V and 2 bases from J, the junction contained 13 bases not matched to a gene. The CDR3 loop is CASSRISGGPVNTGELFF. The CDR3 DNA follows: TGTGCCAGTAGCCGAATAAGCGGGGGGCCTGTAAACACCGGGGAGCTGTTTTTT.

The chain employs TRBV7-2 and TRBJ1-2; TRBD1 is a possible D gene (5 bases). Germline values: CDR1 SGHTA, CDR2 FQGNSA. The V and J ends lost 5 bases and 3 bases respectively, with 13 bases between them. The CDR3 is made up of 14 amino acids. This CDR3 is CASSPGPGDYGYTF. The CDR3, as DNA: TGTGCCAGCAGCCCCGGCCCGGGGGACTATGGCTACACCTTC.

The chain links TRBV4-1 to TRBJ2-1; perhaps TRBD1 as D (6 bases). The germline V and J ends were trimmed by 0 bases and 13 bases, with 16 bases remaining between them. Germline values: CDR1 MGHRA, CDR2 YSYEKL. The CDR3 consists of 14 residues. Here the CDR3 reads CASSQDRGLGQQFF. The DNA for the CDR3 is TGCGCCAGCAGCCAAGATCGGGGTTTGGGACAACAGTTCTTC.

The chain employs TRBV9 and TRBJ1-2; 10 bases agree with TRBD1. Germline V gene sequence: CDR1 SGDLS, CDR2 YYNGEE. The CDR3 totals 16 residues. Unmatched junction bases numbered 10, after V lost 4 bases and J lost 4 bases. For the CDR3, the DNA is TGTGCCAGCAGCCCCTCAGTGACAGGGGGCTTCTATGGCTACACCTTC. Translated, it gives CASSPSVTGGFYGYTF.

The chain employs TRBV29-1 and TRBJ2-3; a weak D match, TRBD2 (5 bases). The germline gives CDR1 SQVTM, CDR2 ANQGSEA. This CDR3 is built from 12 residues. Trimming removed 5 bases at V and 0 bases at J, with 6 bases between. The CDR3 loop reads CSVIASTDTQYF. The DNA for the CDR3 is TGCAGCGTTATAGCGAGCACAGATACGCAGTATTTT.

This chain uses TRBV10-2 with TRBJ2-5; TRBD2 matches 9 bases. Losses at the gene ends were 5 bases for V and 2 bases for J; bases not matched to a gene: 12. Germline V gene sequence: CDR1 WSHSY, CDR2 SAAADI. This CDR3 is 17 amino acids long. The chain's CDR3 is CASSRRSSGANQETQYF. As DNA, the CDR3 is TGCGCCAGCAGTCGACGATCTAGCGGGGCGAATCAAGAGACCCAGTACTTC.

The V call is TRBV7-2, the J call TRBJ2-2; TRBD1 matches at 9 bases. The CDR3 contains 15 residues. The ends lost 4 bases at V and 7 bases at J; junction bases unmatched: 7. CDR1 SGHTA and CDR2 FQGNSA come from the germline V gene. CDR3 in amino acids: CASSSHRGRIGELFF. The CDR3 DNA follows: TGTGCCAGCAGCTCGCACAGGGGGCGGATCGGGGAGCTGTTTTTT.

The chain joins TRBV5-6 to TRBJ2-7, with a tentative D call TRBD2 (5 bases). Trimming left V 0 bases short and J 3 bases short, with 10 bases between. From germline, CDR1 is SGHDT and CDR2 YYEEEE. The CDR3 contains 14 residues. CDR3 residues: CASSLERGIYEQYF. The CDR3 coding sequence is TGTGCCAGCAGCTTGGAACGGGGTATCTACGAGCAGTACTTC.

As DNA, the CDR3 is TGTGCCAGCAGCTTAGCCGGGGGGCCCTATAGTGGTTCACCCCTCCACTTT. The encoded protein is CASSLAGGPYSGSPLHF. V and J are TRBV7-2 and TRBJ1-6; possibly TRBD1 for D (6 bases). Germline V lookup: CDR1 SGHTA, CDR2 FQGNSA. V was pared by 0 bases and J by 9 bases, with 18 bases between. CDR3 size: 17 residues.

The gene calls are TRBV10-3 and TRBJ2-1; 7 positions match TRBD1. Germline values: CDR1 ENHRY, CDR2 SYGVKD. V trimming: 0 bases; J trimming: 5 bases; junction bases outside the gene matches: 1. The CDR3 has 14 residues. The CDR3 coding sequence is TGTGCCATCAGTGAGTCGACAGGGCACAATGAGCAGTTCTTC. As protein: CAISESTGHNEQFF.

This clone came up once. CDR3 loop: CSVETFGNTGELFF. The CDR3 nucleotides are TGCAGCGTTGAAACGTTCGGGAACACCGGGGAGCTGTTTTTT. This chain joins TRBV29-1 and TRBJ2-2; D is unclear. This CDR3 has 14 amino acids. V lost 2 bases to trimming and J lost 1 base, with 8 bases between them. Looked up from germline, CDR1 is SQVTM and CDR2 is ANQGSEA.

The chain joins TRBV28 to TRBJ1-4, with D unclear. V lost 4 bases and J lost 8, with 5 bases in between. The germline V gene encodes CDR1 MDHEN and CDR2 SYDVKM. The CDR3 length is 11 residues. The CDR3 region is CASSSKEKLFF. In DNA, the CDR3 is TGTGCCAGCAGTTCCAAAGAAAAACTGTTTTTT.